Shown below are 27 T cell receptor beta chains from a single sample sequenced in a study of shared clonotypes between healthy human individuals. The naive CD8 population came from CD45RO-negative cells selected for CCR7, without terminally differentiated effector memory CD45RA+ cells. Using immunoSEQ multiplex PCR, the repertoire was profiled, and TCRdb retains in-frame clones only, with some absent. The data hold 2 million to 2.5 million clones, with approximately 95% observed a single time. The sequencing sample was made of naive CD8+ T cells sorted from blood. These receptors all stem from a man aged 18 to 29 in good health.

This clone was found once. The chain is built from TRBV27 and TRBJ2-3; D perhaps matches TRBD2 (6 bases). V was trimmed by 4 bases and J by 2 bases, leaving 13 bases between them. Germline loops: CDR1 MNHEY, CDR2 SMNVEV (reference sequence). CDR3 length equals 15 residues. As DNA, the CDR3 is TGTGCCAGCAGTTATGACGCGGGATCCACAGATACGCAGTATTTT. Its translation: CASSYDAGSTDTQYF.

This clone was counted a single time. V usage is TRBV2 and J usage is TRBJ2-5; no reliable D call. Trimming pared 4 bases from V and 1 base from J, leaving 7 bases between. The CDR3 runs to 13 residues. From germline, CDR1 is SNHLY and CDR2 FYNNEI. CDR3 in amino acids: CASSVALQETQYF. The CDR3, as DNA: TGTGCCAGCAGTGTAGCCCTCCAAGAGACCCAGTACTTC.

In DNA, the CDR3 is TGTGCCAGTAGTATGGGCTCGAATCTCTACAATGAGCAGTTCTTC. Translation gives CASSMGSNLYNEQFF. V usage is TRBV19 and J usage is TRBJ2-1; no definite D call. Germline V lookup: CDR1 LNHDA, CDR2 SQIVND (reference sequence). The CDR3 consists of 15 residues. Trimming removed 3 bases at V and 3 bases at J, with 12 bases between.

The rearrangement uses TRBV19 and TRBJ1-1, with TRBD1 matching 7 bases. V shed 6 bases and J 0 bases; nucleotides not matched to a gene: 7. CDR3 length equals 15 residues. In germline, CDR1 is LNHDA, CDR2 SQIVND (reference sequence). The CDR3 is CASSRGALMNTEAFF. DNA for the CDR3: TGTGCCAGTAGCAGGGGGGCCCTCATGAACACTGAAGCTTTCTTT.

As DNA, the CDR3 is TGTGCCAGTAGTATAGGAAGTCTTGGGGGCGCTGAAGCTTTCTTT. This translates into CASSIGSLGGAEAFF. The chain employs TRBV19 and TRBJ1-1; possibly TRBD1 for D (6 bases). The V gene lost 1 base and the J gene lost 6 bases, with 15 bases spanning the gap. The germline V gene has CDR1 LNHDA and CDR2 SQIVND (reference sequence). CDR3 length equals 15 residues.

The chain couples TRBV10-1 to TRBJ1-2; no reliable D call. This CDR3 is 13 amino acids long. The V end was cut by 10 bases, the J end by 7 bases, with 19 bases between. The germline gives CDR1 WNHNN, CDR2 SYGVQD (reference sequence). The CDR3 loop is CANKTNLKGGYTF. CDR3 sequence (DNA): TGCGCCAACAAGACAAACCTAAAGGGTGGCTACACCTTC.

V usage is TRBV2 and J usage is TRBJ1-5; TRBD1 aligns across 8 bases. The CDR3 runs 15 residues. The germline CDR1 and CDR2 sequences are SNHLY and FYNNEI. The ends lost 6 bases at V and 0 bases at J; junction bases unmatched: 4. Here the CDR3 reads CASRVTGGSNQPQHF. The CDR3, as DNA: TGTGCCAGCAGGGTTACAGGGGGTAGCAATCAGCCCCAGCATTTT.

The chain links TRBV4-1 to TRBJ2-7; D unresolved. In germline, CDR1 is MGHRA, CDR2 YSYEKL. V was cut by 4 bases and J by 5 bases, with 18 bases left in between. There are 15 residues in the CDR3. CDR3 coding DNA: TGCGCCAGCAGCCCCTTCGGAGTTAATAAAGACGAGCAGTACTTC. The encoded protein is CASSPFGVNKDEQYF.

As concerns this clone: Other DNA variants within this sample encode the same CDR3. The V call is TRBV4-1, the J call TRBJ2-5, with D uncertain. The V gene lost 0 bases and the J gene lost 3 bases, with 5 bases spanning the gap. Germline lookup yields CDR1 MGHRA and CDR2 YSYEKL. The CDR3 contains 13 residues. This chain's CDR3 is CASSQDGEETQYF. The CDR3 DNA follows: TGCGCCAGCAGCCAAGATGGTGAAGAGACCCAGTACTTC.

This clone occurred once. The chain combines TRBV16 with TRBJ2-1; no reliable D call. In germline, CDR1 is KGHSY, CDR2 FQNENV. The CDR3 loop spans 15 amino acids. V lost 0 bases to trimming and J lost 4 bases, with 10 bases between them. The CDR3: CASSQSSVLYNEQFF. The CDR3 coding sequence is TGTGCCAGCAGCCAATCGTCAGTACTTTACAATGAGCAGTTCTTC.

The chain carries TRBV7-9 and TRBJ1-1; D remains ambiguous. V lost 6 bases to trimming and J lost 1 base, with 12 bases between them. The CDR3 loop spans 14 amino acids. Germline CDR1 SEHNR, CDR2 FQNEAQ (reference sequence). The CDR3 coding sequence is TGTGCCAGCAGTTATATGGACGGGAACACTGAAGCTTTCTTT. Translating it yields CASSYMDGNTEAFF. Full variable domain (rest looked up from reference TRBV7-9 and TRBJ1-1): DTGVSQNPRHKITKRGQNVTFRCDPISEHNRLYWYRQTLGQGPEFLTYFQNEAQLEKSRLLSDRFSAERPKGSFSTLEIQRTEQGDSAMYLCASSYMDGNTEAFFGQGTRLTVV.

J is TRBJ1-1 and V is TRBV4-1, with D uncertain. V was cut by 3 bases and J by 4 bases, with 15 bases left in between. Per germline, CDR1 MGHRA and CDR2 YSYEKL. The CDR3 spans 15 residues. In nucleotides, the CDR3 is TGCGCCAGCAGCCACCAAGCGGGTCTAGTCACTGAAGCTTTCTTT. The encoded protein is CASSHQAGLVTEAFF.

The rearrangement links TRBV27 to TRBJ2-3; D is unresolved. The CDR3 consists of 13 residues. Germline loops: CDR1 MNHEY, CDR2 SMNVEV (reference sequence). V lost 5 bases, J lost 1 base, and 7 bases lay in between. The CDR3 DNA is TGTGCCAGCAGTCCCGCAGGCACAGATACGCAGTATTTT. As protein: CASSPAGTDTQYF.

The chain is built from TRBV5-4 and TRBJ2-7, with D perhaps matching TRBD1 (5 bases). The length of the CDR3 is 14 residues. The germline V and J ends were trimmed by 4 bases and 2 bases, with 13 bases remaining between them. Germline CDR1 reads SGHNT; CDR2 reads YYREEE (reference sequence). In nucleotides, the CDR3 is TGTGCCAGCAGCCCAACGGCAGGGCCCTACGAGCAGTACTTC. This encodes CASSPTAGPYEQYF.

The chain uses TRBV30 and TRBJ2-7; no clear D. The CDR3 runs to 12 residues. Germline-derived CDR1 and CDR2 are GTSNPN and SVGIG (reference sequence). Trimming cost V 7 bases and J 2 bases, with 12 bases left between them. The CDR3 is CASRTETYEQYF. The CDR3 bases are TGTGCCTCCAGGACGGAGACCTACGAGCAGTACTTC. The complete variable domain, with remaining parts taken from reference TRBV30 and TRBJ2-7, reads SQTIHQWPATLVQPVGSPLSLECTVEGTSNPNLYWYRQAAGRGLQLLFYSVGIGQISSEVPQNLSASRPQDRQFILSSKKLLLSDSGFYLCASRTETYEQYFGPGTRLTVT.

The CDR3: CASSLGGDHEQFF. The CDR3 DNA reads TGTGCCAGCAGCTTGGGCGGGGATCATGAGCAGTTCTTC. The chain carries TRBV7-9 and TRBJ2-1; D might be TRBD2 (6 bases). Germline CDR1 reads SEHNR; CDR2 reads FQNEAQ (reference sequence). The V gene lost 3 bases and the J gene lost 8 bases, with 11 bases spanning the gap. The CDR3 runs to 13 residues.

V usage is TRBV14 and J usage is TRBJ2-1, with a tentative D call TRBD1 (5 bases). Trimming removed 2 bases at V and 5 bases at J, with 7 bases between. Germline values: CDR1 SGHDN, CDR2 FVKESK. CDR3 length: 13 residues. DNA for the CDR3: TGTGCCAGCAGCCAAATGGACAACAATGAGCAGTTCTTC. Protein sequence: CASSQMDNNEQFF.

In regard to this clone: This specimen includes other DNA sequences encoding the same CDR3. The rearrangement joins TRBV27 to TRBJ2-7; no reliable D call. The CDR3 has 13 amino acids. Trimming took off 3 bases at V and 2 bases at J, with 8 bases between the two ends. The germline V gene encodes CDR1 MNHEY and CDR2 SMNVEV (reference sequence). The CDR3 sequence: CASSLGSTYEQYF. Written as DNA, the CDR3 is TGTGCCAGCAGTTTGGGGTCCACCTACGAGCAGTACTTC.

This chain joins TRBV28 and TRBJ2-7, with TRBD1 matching 10 bases. CDR3 length: 15 amino acids. Germline CDR1 is MDHEN and CDR2 is SYDVKM. V dropped 5 bases and J dropped 3; count of bases not matched to a gene: 7. CDR3 sequence: CASSESGTGDYEQYF. The CDR3 DNA is TGTGCCAGCAGTGAATCCGGGACAGGGGACTACGAGCAGTACTTC.

V is TRBV6-1 and J is TRBJ2-7; 9 positions match TRBD2. J gave up 3 bases and V 4 bases, and 4 bases lay outside the gene matches. The CDR3 has 14 residues. CDR1 and CDR2 (germline): MNHNS, SASEGT. The CDR3 loop is CASSAAGGLYEQYF. The CDR3 region has the DNA TGTGCCAGCAGTGCAGCGGGAGGACTCTACGAGCAGTACTTC.

The chain has TRBV6-5 and TRBJ2-1; 9 bases line up with TRBD2. CDR1 MNHEY and CDR2 SVGAGI come from the germline V gene. Losses at the gene ends were 0 bases for V and 5 bases for J; bases not matched to a gene: 5. The length of the CDR3 is 16 residues. The CDR3 region is CASSYSTLAGHNEQFF. CDR3 coding DNA: TGTGCCAGCAGTTACTCGACGCTAGCGGGACACAATGAGCAGTTCTTC.

A remark on this clone: Distinct nucleotide sequences in the sample also encode this CDR3. The chain uses TRBV27 and TRBJ2-1, with a tentative D call TRBD2 (6 bases). The V and J ends lost 0 bases and 0 bases respectively, with 9 bases between them. Germline V CDR1 and CDR2: MNHEY, SMNVEV (reference sequence). This CDR3 region has 16 residues. This CDR3 reads CASSLSAGSSYNEQFF. The CDR3 DNA follows: TGTGCCAGCAGTTTATCTGCGGGAAGCTCCTACAATGAGCAGTTCTTC.

This chain links TRBV4-1 with TRBJ2-2; TRBD2 agrees at 11 bases. CDR1 is MGHRA and CDR2 is YSYEKL in the germline V gene. The CDR3 is 18 residues long. V lost 3 bases, J lost 4 bases, and 10 bases stayed unmatched. The CDR3 is CASSHPRGTSGLTGELFF. CDR3 DNA sequence: TGCGCCAGCAGCCACCCTAGGGGGACTAGCGGACTCACCGGGGAGCTGTTTTTT.

The chain uses TRBV27 and TRBJ2-1, with 9 bases matching TRBD2. The CDR3 has 14 residues. Germline CDR1 is MNHEY and CDR2 is SMNVEV (reference sequence). The V and J ends lost 4 bases and 5 bases, in that order; junction bases with no gene match: 3. Written as DNA, the CDR3 is TGTGCCAGCAGTTATCGGACTAGCGACAATGAGCAGTTCTTC. It yields the protein CASSYRTSDNEQFF.

The chain is built from TRBV4-3 and TRBJ2-7; the D is unclear. Looked up from germline, CDR1 is LGHNA and CDR2 is YSLEER. Deletions cut 1 base from V and 2 bases from J, with 9 bases between. CDR3 length equals 14 residues. In DNA form, the CDR3 reads TGCGCCAGCAGCCAAGGTGGGTCGGCCTACGAGCAGTACTTC. Its protein is CASSQGGSAYEQYF.

The CDR3 protein is CASSKTGYGYTF. CDR3 DNA: TGTGCCAGCAGCAAAACCGGTTATGGCTACACCTTC. The chain joins TRBV21-1 to TRBJ1-2. TRBV21-1 is recorded as a pseudogene. The CDR3 has 12 amino acids.

J is TRBJ2-3 and V is TRBV7-6; TRBD2 matches at 10 bases. Per germline, CDR1 SGHVS and CDR2 FNYEAQ. V dropped 4 bases and J dropped 2; count of bases not matched to a gene: 6. The CDR3 covers 16 residues. The CDR3 DNA is TGTGCCAGCAGCTCCTTAGCGGGGGGTTACACAGATACGCAGTATTTT. Translating it yields CASSSLAGGYTDTQYF.